This TCR beta chain is drawn from a study of blood T cells in healthy people across ages. The authors ran a second PCR of 7 to 11 cycles using a sample-barcoded 5' primer and a J-beta primer mix. Every sample returned 3 million or more CDR3-containing paired-end reads. One entry per CDR3 protein results from TCRdb running MiXCR on the 5' RACE reads. The sample has hundreds of thousands of distinct CDR3 sequences, 56% seen once. Study-level results: Expanded clonotype changes were possibly confounded by unknown donor CMV status.

Points on this clonotype: Its antigen is unidentified.

The receptor comes from a man between 35 and 55 years old in good health. The sequencing sample was made of blood.

CDR3 DNA: TGTGCCAGCACCCCCTCGGCAGGGGGTGATTCACCCCTCCACTTT. Its protein is CASTPSAGGDSPLHF. V usage is TRBV7-6 and J usage is TRBJ1-6; 7 bases fit TRBD1. V shed 7 bases, J shed 8 bases, and the junction held 11 bases outside the gene matches. The CDR3 is 15 residues long. The germline V gene encodes CDR1 SGHVS and CDR2 FNYEAQ. Using reference TRBV7-6 and TRBJ1-6 for the parts outside the CDR3, the full variable domain is GAGVSQSPRYKVTKRGQDVALRCDPISGHVSLYWYRQALGQGPEFLTYFNYEAQQDKSGLPNDRFSAERPEGSISTLTIQRTEQRDSAMYRCASTPSAGGDSPLHFGNGTRLTVT.